The rows below give T cell receptor beta chains drawn from one sample of a study of early T cells in non-severe SARS-CoV-2 infection. Via MiXCR, TCRdb re-called the 5' RACE reads, giving one row per CDR3 protein. The table has tens of thousands of distinct CDR3 sequences, 20% to 25% seen once. Sequences were derived from whole blood, sampled at baseline. Every receptor here comes from an adult who was a healthcare worker with PCR-confirmed SARS-CoV-2 infection or an uninfected control (not recorded which). The CDR3 runs from the conserved cysteine through the conserved F or W. Fields, in order: D gene, clone size, J gene, V gene, CDR3 DNA, CDR3 protein. The D gene is left open where the match is weak. Rows may omit the clone size; those that give it use once, few, many or a size class.

NA few TRBJ2-1 TRBV5-1 TGCGCCAGCAGCCTACCAAGCTCCTACAATGAGCAGTTCTTC CASSLPSSYNEQFF
TRBD1 NA TRBJ2-1 TRBV7-9 TGTGCCAGCAGCTTTGATTACGGGACAGGGAGTATCGATGAGCAGTTCTTC CASSFDYGTGSIDEQFF
NA NA TRBJ2-7 TRBV28 TGTGCCAGCAGTTTTCTACTCTCCTACGAGCAGTACTTC CASSFLLSYEQYF
NA NA TRBJ2-1 TRBV6-5 TGTGCCAGCACCAGGAGCTCCTACAATGAGCAGTTCTTC CASTRSSYNEQFF
NA many TRBJ2-7 TRBV29-1 TGCAGCGTTCTCCCGGGACAAACCTACGAGCAGTACTTC CSVLPGQTYEQYF
TRBD2 few TRBJ2-1 TRBV11-2 TGTGCCAGCTCCCAGCTAGCGGGGGTGATGGGTGAGCAGTTCTTC CASSQLAGVMGEQFF
NA few TRBJ1-2 TRBV7-6 TGTGCCAGCAGCTTAGCAAGGGGAAATGGCTACACCTTC CASSLARGNGYTF
TRBD2 NA TRBJ2-1 TRBV12-3/TRBV12-4 TGTGCCAGCAGACCCAGCGGGGGGGCCTACAATGAGCAGTTCTTC CASRPSGGAYNEQFF
NA few TRBJ1-5 TRBV10-2 TGCGCCAGCAGTGAGGGAAGAAATCAGCCCCAGCATTTT CASSEGRNQPQHF
NA few TRBJ2-5 TRBV20-1 TGCAGTGCTAGAGCCCCCGGGGGCGGGGAGACCCAGTACTTC CSARAPGGGETQYF
NA once TRBJ2-6 TRBV5-4 TGTGCCAGCAGCTTCGGGTTTTCTGGGGCCAACGTCCTGACTTTC CASSFGFSGANVLTF
TRBD1 NA TRBJ1-2 TRBV18 TGTGCCAGCTCACCAGGACAGGGGGGAAGGAGGAGCGGCTACACCTTC CASSPGQGGRRSGYTF
TRBD1 NA TRBJ1-1 TRBV18 TGTGCCAGCTCACCAAGCGAGACAGGGGTGGGTACTGAAGCTTTCTTT CASSPSETGVGTEAFF
NA few TRBJ2-3 TRBV12-3/TRBV12-4 TGTGCCAGCAGTTTTTCGGGCCCTAGCACAGATACGCAGTATTTT CASSFSGPSTDTQYF
TRBD2 few TRBJ2-3 TRBV18 TGTGCCAGCTCACCAATGGCGGGGGGCCTTGATACGCAGTATTTT CASSPMAGGLDTQYF
NA few TRBJ1-3 TRBV10-3 TGTGCCATCAGACCCGGACTGGCTGGAAACACCATATATTTT CAIRPGLAGNTIYF
TRBD1 NA TRBJ1-5 TRBV6-1 TGTGCCAGCAGCCTAGGGACAGTGACCAATCAGCCCCAGCATTTT CASSLGTVTNQPQHF
NA few TRBJ2-1 TRBV7-9 TGTGCCAGCAGCTTAAGCTCCTACAATGAGCAGTTCTTC CASSLSSYNEQFF
NA NA TRBJ2-1 TRBV7-2 TGTGCCAGCAGCCGGGGTAGAAATGAGCAGTTCTTC CASSRGRNEQFF
NA few TRBJ2-2 TRBV30 TGTGCCTGGAGGGAATCGGGAACCGGGGAGCTGTTTTTT CAWRESGTGELFF
TRBD2 many TRBJ2-3 TRBV4-2 TGTGCCAGCAGCCCAGCTAGCGGGGGCACAGATACGCAGTATTTT CASSPASGGTDTQYF
NA NA TRBJ1-5 TRBV3-1 TGTGCCAGCAGCCAAGACAGGGGCCAGCCCCAGCATTTT CASSQDRGQPQHF
TRBD2 NA TRBJ2-1 TRBV7-2 TGTGCCAGCAGCCGGACTAGCGGGGGGTACAATGAGCAGTTCTTC CASSRTSGGYNEQFF
TRBD1 NA TRBJ2-7 TRBV20-1 TGCAGTGCTAGAGTGGGACAGGTTGCCTACGAGCAGTACTTC CSARVGQVAYEQYF
TRBD1 NA TRBJ2-1 TRBV18 TGTGCCAGCCGACAGGGGGGGAACAATGAGCAGTTCTTC CASRQGGNNEQFF
TRBD1 many TRBJ2-2 TRBV24-1 TGTGCCACCAGTGATTCGGGACAGGGGGATATCGGGGAGCTGTTTTTT CATSDSGQGDIGELFF
NA NA TRBJ2-3 TRBV28 TGTGCCAGCGCCGGTACTGCAGGGTCTCTCGGGTCTGATACGCAGTATTTT CASAGTAGSLGSDTQYF